This T cell receptor (beta chain) was sequenced for a study of response to subunit inactivated influenza vaccine. This CDR3 spans 12 amino acids. Trimming shortened V by 5 bases and J by 4 bases, and 7 bases separated the two germline ends. Germline V gene sequence: CDR1 MNHNY, CDR2 SVGAGI (reference sequence). TCRdb reanalysed the RT-PCR reads using MiXCR and keeps one entry per CDR3 protein. The repertoire consists of around 530,000 distinct CDR3 sequences, with 16% occurring once and the leading ten covering 2.5% to 3.5%. V is TRBV6-6 and J is TRBJ2-3; the D is unclear. This TCR was sampled from a man aged 50 to 69 who received an inactivated influenza vaccine. Specimen: CD4+ T cells sorted from PBMCs, collected around 2 years after vaccination. The CDR3 bases are TGTGCCAGCAGTCCTAATTCAGATACGCAGTATTTT. Translated, it gives CASSPNSDTQYF.